The next 20 T cell receptor beta chains were all read from a single sample in a study of T cell responses to AZD1222 COVID-19 vaccine. Assay used: immunoSEQ multiplex PCR; TCRdb lists only in-frame clones, some missing. The sample consists of approximately 180,000 clones, approximately 91% of them appearing once. The sample was peripheral blood, taken on day 0 of AZD1222 vaccination. The receptor set was obtained from an adult in good health.

The chain uses TRBV30 and TRBJ2-3; 8 positions match TRBD2. The CDR3 contains 15 residues. The germline V gene has CDR1 GTSNPN and CDR2 SVGIG (reference sequence). With 3 bases clipped from V and 5 bases from J, the junction kept 10 bases outside the gene matches. This CDR3 reads CAWSGIAGRGDTQYF. The CDR3 DNA is TGTGCCTGGAGCGGGATAGCGGGGAGGGGAGATACGCAGTATTTT. Together with reference TRBV30 and TRBJ2-3, the CDR3 gives the full variable domain: SQTIHQWPATLVQPVGSPLSLECTVEGTSNPNLYWYRQAAGRGLQLLFYSVGIGQISSEVPQNLSASRPQDRQFILSSKKLLLSDSGFYLCAWSGIAGRGDTQYFGPGTRLTVL.

The chain employs TRBV2 and TRBJ2-5; D not certain. Germline values: CDR1 SNHLY, CDR2 FYNNEI. Trimming removed 0 bases from V and 5 bases from J, with 7 bases in between. The CDR3 has 13 amino acids. The CDR3 coding sequence is TGTGCCAGCAGTGAAGCGCCTGGGGAGACCCAGTACTTC. Protein sequence: CASSEAPGETQYF.

The J gene is TRBJ2-5, the V gene TRBV6-5, with 8 bases fitting TRBD2. Germline V gene lookup returns CDR1 MNHEY and CDR2 SVGAGI. The trim removed 10 bases at V and 7 bases at J, leaving 14 bases unmatched. The CDR3 runs 14 residues. CDR3: CATGSRGGAGTQYF. In DNA, the CDR3 is TGTGCCACCGGCTCCCGGGGGGGCGCGGGGACCCAGTACTTC.

CDR3 amino acids: CSVGQGGTDTQYF. CDR3 bases: TGCAGCGTGGGACAGGGAGGCACAGATACGCAGTATTTT. This sequence joins TRBV29-1 and TRBJ2-3, with TRBD1 matching over 9 bases. CDR3 length equals 13 residues. Per germline, CDR1 SQVTM and CDR2 ANQGSEA. V gave up 6 bases and J gave up 1 base; unmatched junction bases: 2.

The V call is TRBV11-2, the J call TRBJ1-1; D uncertain. Germline loops: CDR1 SGHAT, CDR2 FQNNGV. This CDR3 has 16 amino acids. V lost 1 base and J 1 base, leaving 13 bases between the germline ends. CDR3 bases: TGTGCCAGCAGCTTAGCCGGGGTTGGCACGAACACTGAAGCTTTCTTT. Protein sequence: CASSLAGVGTNTEAFF.

The chain employs TRBV29-1 and TRBJ1-2; 7 bases fit TRBD1. The CDR3 extends over 13 amino acids. V lost 6 bases to trimming and J lost 7 bases; unmatched junction nucleotides: 11. CDR1 is SQVTM and CDR2 is ANQGSEA in the germline V gene. The CDR3 coding sequence is TGCAGCGTCCTGACCACACAGGGGTCTGGCTACACCTTC. This encodes CSVLTTQGSGYTF. The full variable domain, its missing parts supplied by reference TRBV29-1 and TRBJ1-2, is SAVISQKPSRDICQRGTSLTIQCQVDSQVTMMFWYRQQPGQSLTLIATANQGSEATYESGFVIDKFPISRPNLTFSTLTVSNMSPEDSSIYLCSVLTTQGSGYTFGSGTRLTVV.

The J gene is TRBJ1-6, the V gene TRBV24-1; D is possibly TRBD1 (5 bases). The V gene's germline CDR1 is KGHDR and CDR2 SFDVKD. CDR3 length: 12 amino acids. Trimming stripped 10 bases from V and 9 bases from J, with 12 bases between. The CDR3 bases are TGTGCCACGGGGGACGGCCTTTCACCCCTCCACTTT. Translated: CATGDGLSPLHF.

V gene TRBV2 combines with J gene TRBJ2-3, with 13 bases aligning to TRBD2. CDR3 length: 16 residues. Trimming at V came to 7 bases and at J to 2 bases, leaving 6 bases not matched to a gene. The germline gives CDR1 SNHLY, CDR2 FYNNEI. This CDR3 is CASISTSGGSTDTQYF. The CDR3 DNA follows: TGTGCCAGCATATCGACTAGCGGGGGGTCCACAGATACGCAGTATTTT.

This chain connects TRBV6-6 to TRBJ2-3, with 8 bases identical to TRBD1. The V segment lost 6 bases and the J segment 1 base; nucleotides outside the gene matches: 6. The CDR3 length is 15 residues. The V gene's germline CDR1 is MNHNY and CDR2 SVGAGI (reference sequence). CDR3 coding DNA: TGTGCCAGCAGGACGACAGGGGCGGGCACAGATACGCAGTATTTT. Encoded protein: CASRTTGAGTDTQYF.

The chain joins TRBV30 to TRBJ1-3; D remains unclear. Trimming cost V 2 bases and J 2 bases, with 4 bases left between them. CDR3 size: 12 residues. Germline V gene lookup returns CDR1 GTSNPN and CDR2 SVGIG (reference sequence). The CDR3 region has the DNA TGTGCCTGGAGTCTCCCTGGAAACACCATATATTTT. Its protein is CAWSLPGNTIYF.

V and J are TRBV24-1 and TRBJ2-4; TRBD2 might be the D (5 bases). The CDR3 has 15 amino acids. Germline V gene lookup returns CDR1 KGHDR and CDR2 SFDVKD. Trimming removed 4 bases from V and 3 bases from J, with 12 bases in between. The CDR3 nucleotides read TGTGCCACCAGTGACGGAGGATCGGTCAAAAACATTCAGTACTTC. Translated: CATSDGGSVKNIQYF.

The rearrangement links TRBV7-3 to TRBJ2-2; weak D call: TRBD2 (5 bases). Germline V gene sequence: CDR1 SGHTA, CDR2 FQGTGA. The CDR3 loop spans 15 amino acids. The germline V and J ends were trimmed by 4 bases and 1 base, with 10 bases remaining between them. As DNA, the CDR3 is TGTGCCAGCAGCTCGAGCGGAGGGAACACCGGGGAGCTGTTTTTT. Protein product: CASSSSGGNTGELFF.

The rearrangement uses TRBV7-3 and TRBJ2-1; 10 positions match TRBD2. CDR3 length equals 17 residues. CDR1 is SGHTA and CDR2 is FQGTGA in the germline V gene. V was clipped by 5 bases and J by 7 bases; unmatched bases: 14. Here the CDR3 reads CASSLLPLQTSGNEQFF. The CDR3 DNA is TGTGCCAGCAGCCTCCTTCCCCTTCAGACTAGCGGGAATGAGCAGTTCTTC.

J is TRBJ2-3 and V is TRBV11-1; TRBD2 might be the D (5 bases). CDR3 length: 15 residues. V shed 0 bases and J shed 6 bases, with 13 bases lying between them. Germline CDR1 SGHAT, CDR2 FQDESV (reference sequence). CDR3 amino acids: CASSLAGRGADTQYF. The CDR3 DNA is TGTGCCAGCAGCTTAGCAGGTCGGGGAGCGGATACGCAGTATTTT.

The chain has TRBV5-8 and TRBJ2-1, with 11 nucleotides matching TRBD1. Germline lookup yields CDR1 SGHTS and CDR2 YDEGEE. V gave up 4 bases and J gave up 6 bases; unmatched junction bases: 6. The CDR3 totals 15 residues. CDR3 sequence (DNA): TGTGCCAGCAGCCTTCCCGGGACAGGGGGCAATGAGCAGTTCTTC. Translating gives CASSLPGTGGNEQFF.

This chain connects TRBV7-9 to TRBJ2-3; D is uncertain. Germline V gene sequence: CDR1 SEHNR, CDR2 FQNEAQ (reference sequence). The CDR3 has 14 amino acids. V lost 3 bases, J lost 4 bases, and 11 bases lay in between. The CDR3 coding sequence is TGTGCCAGCAGCTTCTCTACGGGTTCAGATACGCAGTATTTT. Translation: CASSFSTGSDTQYF.

The chain employs TRBV10-3 and TRBJ2-2, with D possibly being TRBD2 (6 bases). The germline CDR1 and CDR2 sequences are ENHRY and SYGVKD. The germline V and J ends were trimmed by 3 bases and 0 bases, with 8 bases remaining between them. There are 15 residues in the CDR3. CDR3 nucleotides: TGTGCCATCAGTGATGCGGGAACGAACACCGGGGAGCTGTTTTTT. This translates into CAISDAGTNTGELFF.

The chain combines TRBV18 with TRBJ2-1; D ambiguous. In germline, CDR1 is KGHSH, CDR2 LQKENI. V shed 6 bases and J shed 0 bases, with 3 bases lying between them. CDR3 length: 12 amino acids. The CDR3 spells CASSDSYNEQFF. The CDR3 DNA follows: TGTGCCAGCTCGGACTCCTACAATGAGCAGTTCTTC.

The V and J genes are TRBV7-9 and TRBJ2-1, with unresolved D. The V end was cut by 7 bases, the J end by 6 bases, with 10 bases between. In germline, CDR1 is SEHNR, CDR2 FQNEAQ (reference sequence). The length of the CDR3 is 12 residues. This CDR3 reads CASTNTVNEQFF. CDR3 nucleotide sequence: TGTGCCAGCACCAACACGGTCAATGAGCAGTTCTTC.

The V call is TRBV6-6, the J call TRBJ2-7; TRBD2 matches at 12 bases. J lost 0 bases, V lost 6 bases, and 6 bases had no gene match. This CDR3 has 16 amino acids. Germline loops: CDR1 MNHNY, CDR2 SVGAGI (reference sequence). The CDR3 region is CASRRLAGESSYEQYF. Here the CDR3 DNA reads TGTGCCAGCAGGCGACTAGCGGGAGAGAGCTCCTACGAGCAGTACTTC.